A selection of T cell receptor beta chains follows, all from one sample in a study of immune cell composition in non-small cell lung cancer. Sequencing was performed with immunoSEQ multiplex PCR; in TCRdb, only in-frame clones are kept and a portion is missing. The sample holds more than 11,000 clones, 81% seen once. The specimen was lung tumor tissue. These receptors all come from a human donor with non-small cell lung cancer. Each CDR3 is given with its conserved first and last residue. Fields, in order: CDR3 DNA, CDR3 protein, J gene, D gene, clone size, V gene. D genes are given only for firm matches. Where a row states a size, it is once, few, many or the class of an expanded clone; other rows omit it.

CDR3 DNA: TGTGCCAGTAGTATCCAGGGGTACGAGCAGTACTTC; CDR3 protein: CASSIQGYEQYF; J gene: TRBJ2-7; D gene: NA; clone size: NA; V gene: TRBV19
CDR3 DNA: TGTGCCAGCAGCCGCCCGGCTAGCGGGAACAATGAGCAGTTCTTC; CDR3 protein: CASSRPASGNNEQFF; J gene: TRBJ2-1; D gene: TRBD2; clone size: NA; V gene: TRBV11-3
CDR3 DNA: TGCGCCAGCAGCCAAGATCGCCGGGGGGCGATGGCTAATGAAAAACTGTTTTTT; CDR3 protein: CASSQDRRGAMANEKLFF; J gene: TRBJ1-4; D gene: NA; clone size: NA; V gene: TRBV4-1
CDR3 DNA: TGTGCCAGCAGCCGCGGGGACGCGGGCAATCGTGAGCAGTTCTTC; CDR3 protein: CASSRGDAGNREQFF; J gene: TRBJ2-1; D gene: NA; clone size: NA; V gene: TRBV28
CDR3 DNA: TGTGCCAGCACCCGGACAAACTTCAGAGATCAGCCCCAGCATTTT; CDR3 protein: CASTRTNFRDQPQHF; J gene: TRBJ1-5; D gene: NA; clone size: NA; V gene: TRBV6-6
CDR3 DNA: TGTGCCAGCAGCTCAGATCTCGGTTGGGGCACAGATACGCAGTATTTT; CDR3 protein: CASSSDLGWGTDTQYF; J gene: TRBJ2-3; D gene: NA; clone size: NA; V gene: TRBV7-9
CDR3 DNA: TGTGCCAGCAGCCAGGCGGTTGGCGAGACCCAGTACTTC; CDR3 protein: CASSQAVGETQYF; J gene: TRBJ2-5; D gene: NA; clone size: NA; V gene: TRBV7-2
CDR3 DNA: TGTGCCAGCAGACCTCTAGCGCCTTACAATGAGCAGTTCTTC; CDR3 protein: CASRPLAPYNEQFF; J gene: TRBJ2-1; D gene: NA; clone size: NA; V gene: TRBV7-9
CDR3 DNA: TGTGCCAGCAAGTACGAGGGGGGTCAGCCCCAGCATTTT; CDR3 protein: CASKYEGGQPQHF; J gene: TRBJ1-5; D gene: NA; clone size: NA; V gene: TRBV2
CDR3 DNA: TGTGCCAGCAAAGGCGGGACGGGCTACAATGAGCAGTTCTTC; CDR3 protein: CASKGGTGYNEQFF; J gene: TRBJ2-1; D gene: NA; clone size: NA; V gene: TRBV2
CDR3 DNA: TGTGCCAGCAGCTTTCTTTCAAGACGGGGAGGTAGAGAGACCCAGTACTTC; CDR3 protein: CASSFLSRRGGRETQYF; J gene: TRBJ2-5; D gene: NA; clone size: NA; V gene: TRBV5-4
CDR3 DNA: TGTGCCTGGAGGCGATGGAGCGCCTACAATGAGCAGTTCTTC; CDR3 protein: CAWRRWSAYNEQFF; J gene: TRBJ2-1; D gene: NA; clone size: medium-sized; V gene: TRBV30
CDR3 DNA: TGTGCCAGCATCTCTTACAATGAGCAGTTCTTC; CDR3 protein: CASISYNEQFF; J gene: TRBJ2-1; D gene: NA; clone size: NA; V gene: TRBV28
CDR3 DNA: TGTGCCAGCAGCTTAGACAGACCGAACACCGGGGAGCTGTTTTTT; CDR3 protein: CASSLDRPNTGELFF; J gene: TRBJ2-2; D gene: NA; clone size: NA; V gene: TRBV7-6
CDR3 DNA: TGTGCCAGCTCTTCGGGAGTCGGCTCCTACGAGCAGTACTTC; CDR3 protein: CASSSGVGSYEQYF; J gene: TRBJ2-7; D gene: NA; clone size: NA; V gene: TRBV18
CDR3 DNA: TGTGCCAGCAGTTTCGGCGGAGGTTTCCCCTACGAGCAGTACTTC; CDR3 protein: CASSFGGGFPYEQYF; J gene: TRBJ2-7; D gene: NA; clone size: once; V gene: TRBV27
CDR3 DNA: TGCGCCAGCAGTGAAAAAGTCCTTGGAAACACCATATATTTT; CDR3 protein: CASSEKVLGNTIYF; J gene: TRBJ1-3; D gene: NA; clone size: NA; V gene: TRBV10-1
CDR3 DNA: TGTGCCAGCAGCTTAGATATAAGGGCGCAGGGGAACACTGAAGCTTTCTTT; CDR3 protein: CASSLDIRAQGNTEAFF; J gene: TRBJ1-1; D gene: NA; clone size: NA; V gene: TRBV11-2
CDR3 DNA: TGTGCCAGCAGTTACAAAACAGGGTGGACAAAAGAGACCCAGTACTTC; CDR3 protein: CASSYKTGWTKETQYF; J gene: TRBJ2-5; D gene: NA; clone size: NA; V gene: TRBV5-6
CDR3 DNA: TGTGCCAGCAGTTATGACCTGGAAGAGACCCAGTACTTC; CDR3 protein: CASSYDLEETQYF; J gene: TRBJ2-5; D gene: NA; clone size: few; V gene: TRBV6-5
CDR3 DNA: TGTGCCAGCAGGGCTATTTACAATGAGCAGTTCTTC; CDR3 protein: CASRAIYNEQFF; J gene: TRBJ2-1; D gene: NA; clone size: NA; V gene: TRBV6-1
CDR3 DNA: TGTGCCAGCAGTTTACCAGCGGGAGGAGAGGGTGAGCAGTTCTTC; CDR3 protein: CASSLPAGGEGEQFF; J gene: TRBJ2-1; D gene: TRBD2; clone size: NA; V gene: TRBV27
CDR3 DNA: TGTGCTAGTGGTTTGGGTACCGCGACACCCCTCCACTTT; CDR3 protein: CASGLGTATPLHF; J gene: TRBJ1-6; D gene: NA; clone size: NA; V gene: TRBV12-5
CDR3 DNA: TGTGCCAGCAGCTCCGTCAGCGGGACTGGGGGGGATACGCAGTATTTT; CDR3 protein: CASSSVSGTGGDTQYF; J gene: TRBJ2-3; D gene: TRBD2; clone size: NA; V gene: TRBV5-4
CDR3 DNA: TGTGCCAGCAGCTTAGTATTTCCCGGGAGGAATGAGCAGTTCTTC; CDR3 protein: CASSLVFPGRNEQFF; J gene: TRBJ2-1; D gene: TRBD2; clone size: NA; V gene: TRBV7-2
CDR3 DNA: TGTGCCAGCAGCTTGGGCGGGAGATCCACCGGGGAGCTGTTTTTT; CDR3 protein: CASSLGGRSTGELFF; J gene: TRBJ2-2; D gene: TRBD2; clone size: few; V gene: TRBV5-4
CDR3 DNA: TGTGCCAGCAGCTCCCCCTGGAGCGGGGGGCAAGAGACCCAGTACTTC; CDR3 protein: CASSSPWSGGQETQYF; J gene: TRBJ2-5; D gene: TRBD2; clone size: NA; V gene: TRBV7-2
CDR3 DNA: TGCGCCAGCAGCTTGGATCAGGCCTACAATGAGCAGTTCTTC; CDR3 protein: CASSLDQAYNEQFF; J gene: TRBJ2-1; D gene: NA; clone size: NA; V gene: TRBV5-1
CDR3 DNA: TGTGCCAGCAGAGGGGGCATTAGCACAGATACGCAGTATTTT; CDR3 protein: CASRGGISTDTQYF; J gene: TRBJ2-3; D gene: TRBD1; clone size: NA; V gene: TRBV7-2
CDR3 DNA: TGTGCCAGCAGCCTGGGACAGGGGAACACCGGGGAGCTGTTTTTT; CDR3 protein: CASSLGQGNTGELFF; J gene: TRBJ2-2; D gene: TRBD1; clone size: NA; V gene: TRBV5-5
CDR3 DNA: TGTGCCAGCAGTTTACTTACAGGGGTTCAGCCCCAGCATTTT; CDR3 protein: CASSLLTGVQPQHF; J gene: TRBJ1-5; D gene: TRBD1; clone size: few; V gene: TRBV28
CDR3 DNA: TGTGCCAGCACCGGTAGGACTAGCGGGACCGGGGAGCTGTTTTTT; CDR3 protein: CASTGRTSGTGELFF; J gene: TRBJ2-2; D gene: TRBD2; clone size: NA; V gene: TRBV28
CDR3 DNA: TGTGCCAGCAGCTATACAGGGTCCGGTGAAAAACTGTTTTTT; CDR3 protein: CASSYTGSGEKLFF; J gene: TRBJ1-4; D gene: NA; clone size: NA; V gene: TRBV7-8
CDR3 DNA: TGTGCCAGCAGTTACAGGGATGGCTACACCTTC; CDR3 protein: CASSYRDGYTF; J gene: TRBJ1-2; D gene: NA; clone size: NA; V gene: TRBV5-4
CDR3 DNA: TGCGCCAGCAGCCCTTCGGCCGGGACTAGCGGGAGGGCCACCTACGAGCAGTACTTC; CDR3 protein: CASSPSAGTSGRATYEQYF; J gene: TRBJ2-7; D gene: TRBD2; clone size: NA; V gene: TRBV4-1
CDR3 DNA: TGTGCCAGCAGCTTAGGTCGTTCCCTGGCAGCGAACACCGGGGAGCTGTTTTTT; CDR3 protein: CASSLGRSLAANTGELFF; J gene: TRBJ2-2; D gene: NA; clone size: NA; V gene: TRBV7-6
CDR3 DNA: TGTGCCAGCAGTTACTCCGGGCTAGCGGGATCCGAGCAGTACTTC; CDR3 protein: CASSYSGLAGSEQYF; J gene: TRBJ2-7; D gene: TRBD2; clone size: NA; V gene: TRBV6-6
CDR3 DNA: TGTGCCAGCAGTCCGGGACTAGCGGGAGATCAGTTCTTC; CDR3 protein: CASSPGLAGDQFF; J gene: TRBJ2-1; D gene: TRBD2; clone size: once; V gene: TRBV6-1
CDR3 DNA: TGTGCCAGCAGACCTGGCCCAGGGAGCTCCTACGAGCAGTACTTC; CDR3 protein: CASRPGPGSSYEQYF; J gene: TRBJ2-7; D gene: NA; clone size: NA; V gene: TRBV28
CDR3 DNA: TGTGCCAGTAGTACCGGGACTCGGGAAGAGACCCAGTACTTC; CDR3 protein: CASSTGTREETQYF; J gene: TRBJ2-5; D gene: NA; clone size: NA; V gene: TRBV19
CDR3 DNA: TGTGCCTGGAGTATGGGGGGGGGCACTGAAGCTTTCTTT; CDR3 protein: CAWSMGGGTEAFF; J gene: TRBJ1-1; D gene: NA; clone size: NA; V gene: TRBV30
CDR3 DNA: TGTGCCAGCAGCCGCCGGTCTATAGCGGGAGTGGTGGATACGCAGTATTTT; CDR3 protein: CASSRRSIAGVVDTQYF; J gene: TRBJ2-3; D gene: TRBD2; clone size: few; V gene: TRBV14
CDR3 DNA: TGTGCCAGTAGTAACCGGGACTTTAATGAGCAGTTCTTC; CDR3 protein: CASSNRDFNEQFF; J gene: TRBJ2-1; D gene: NA; clone size: NA; V gene: TRBV19
CDR3 DNA: TGTGCCAGCAGCTTAGGTTCCGGAGTCGGGACAGATACGCAGTATTTT; CDR3 protein: CASSLGSGVGTDTQYF; J gene: TRBJ2-3; D gene: NA; clone size: NA; V gene: TRBV7-9
CDR3 DNA: TGTGCCAGTAGACGGGTGTCTGGGGGTGGAAACACCATATATTTT; CDR3 protein: CASRRVSGGGNTIYF; J gene: TRBJ1-3; D gene: NA; clone size: NA; V gene: TRBV19
CDR3 DNA: TGTGCCAGCAGAACCCCCGGACTAGCGGGAGGAGGAACCGGGGAGCTGTTTTTT; CDR3 protein: CASRTPGLAGGGTGELFF; J gene: TRBJ2-2; D gene: TRBD2; clone size: NA; V gene: TRBV10-3
CDR3 DNA: TGTGCCAGCAGTTACACTAGCCCCCCCGGGGAGCTGTTTTTT; CDR3 protein: CASSYTSPPGELFF; J gene: TRBJ2-2; D gene: NA; clone size: NA; V gene: TRBV6-5
CDR3 DNA: TGTGCCAGCAGCTTTTTAGCGGGGTCTACCTACGAGCAGTACTTC; CDR3 protein: CASSFLAGSTYEQYF; J gene: TRBJ2-7; D gene: TRBD2; clone size: once; V gene: TRBV7-2
CDR3 DNA: TGTGCCAGCAGCCAAACGACTAGCGGCCCGGGGGAGCAGTTCTTC; CDR3 protein: CASSQTTSGPGEQFF; J gene: TRBJ2-1; D gene: TRBD2; clone size: NA; V gene: TRBV4-2
CDR3 DNA: TGCGCCAGCACCGTTGCCGTAGCGGGTGCTCAAGAGACCCAGTACTTC; CDR3 protein: CASTVAVAGAQETQYF; J gene: TRBJ2-5; D gene: TRBD2; clone size: NA; V gene: TRBV5-1
CDR3 DNA: TGCGCCAGCAGCTCCACGCCTTCCTACGAGCAGTACTTC; CDR3 protein: CASSSTPSYEQYF; J gene: TRBJ2-7; D gene: NA; clone size: once; V gene: TRBV5-1
CDR3 DNA: TGTGCCAGCAGGAGGGACAGGGAAACCGGGGAGCTGTTTTTT; CDR3 protein: CASRRDRETGELFF; J gene: TRBJ2-2; D gene: TRBD1; clone size: NA; V gene: TRBV2
CDR3 DNA: TGCGCCAGCAGCTCACTAGCGGGGACTAGCGGCGAGCAGTTCTTC; CDR3 protein: CASSSLAGTSGEQFF; J gene: TRBJ2-1; D gene: TRBD2; clone size: NA; V gene: TRBV5-1
CDR3 DNA: TGTGCCAGCAGCGTAGGTAGCGGGAGGACGGTTGAGCAGTTCTTC; CDR3 protein: CASSVGSGRTVEQFF; J gene: TRBJ2-1; D gene: TRBD2; clone size: NA; V gene: TRBV9
CDR3 DNA: TGTGCCAGCAGCCTCCTTGGGGGGCTTTCAACTAATGAAAAACTGTTTTTT; CDR3 protein: CASSLLGGLSTNEKLFF; J gene: TRBJ1-4; D gene: NA; clone size: NA; V gene: TRBV7-9
CDR3 DNA: TGTGCCAGCAGTTACCCGACAGGGGAAAGTCAGCCCCAGCATTTT; CDR3 protein: CASSYPTGESQPQHF; J gene: TRBJ1-5; D gene: TRBD1; clone size: once; V gene: TRBV6-5
CDR3 DNA: TGTGCCAGCAGTTCCCACAGGAGCTCTGGAAACACCATATATTTT; CDR3 protein: CASSSHRSSGNTIYF; J gene: TRBJ1-3; D gene: NA; clone size: NA; V gene: TRBV28
CDR3 DNA: TGCGCCAGCAGCTTCTCCGGGACTAGCGCCAATGAGCAGTTCTTC; CDR3 protein: CASSFSGTSANEQFF; J gene: TRBJ2-1; D gene: TRBD2; clone size: NA; V gene: TRBV5-1
CDR3 DNA: TGTGCCAGCAGCTTAGGACTAGCGGGAGGGCTCAATGAGCAGTTCTTC; CDR3 protein: CASSLGLAGGLNEQFF; J gene: TRBJ2-1; D gene: TRBD2; clone size: NA; V gene: TRBV11-3